Sequencing of this T cell receptor beta chain was carried out in a study of shared clonotypes between healthy human individuals. Points from the study as a whole: Only blood was sampled; tissue repertoires likely differ.

As regards this clone: Its antigen is not known.

Data came from immunoSEQ multiplex PCR; TCRdb stores just in-frame clones and leaves some out. The sample has more than 2 million clones; roughly 95% are singletons. The receptor was derived from a young man in good health. Material: naive CD4+ T cells sorted from blood. Specified subset: CD45RA+ positively selected.

The CDR3: CASSPPKTGKNTEAFF. CDR3 DNA: TGTGCCAGCTCACCACCGAAGACAGGGAAGAACACTGAAGCTTTCTTT. The chain carries TRBV18 and TRBJ1-1; 7 positions match TRBD1. V shed 0 bases and J 1 base; nucleotides not matched to a gene: 5. The CDR3 consists of 16 residues. Germline V CDR1 and CDR2: KGHSH, LQKENI.